This TCR beta chain derives from a study of blood T cell repertoires in COVID-19. Overall study context: Sites in the United States, Italy and Spain provided acute and convalescent COVID-19 samples. Nucleic acid was either cDNA or gDNA, and it came from T cells, B-cell-depleted T cells, or PBMCs.

The CDR3 covers 14 residues. Germline CDR1 SGHTA, CDR2 FQGNSA. V was cut by 5 bases and J by 5 bases, with 15 bases left in between. As originally analysed: The authors estimated nucleated cell counts from reference gene primer amplification. This table comes from immunoSEQ multiplex PCR, and its TCRdb copy is limited to in-frame clones, with some not included. V, J and clone size are taken as reported in that table, and D and trimming were inferred from the DNA itself. The table has around 270,000 clones, approximately 89% seen once; the top ten hold around 10%. This chain uses TRBV7-2 with TRBJ2-5; a possible D gene is TRBD1 (6 bases). This TCR was recovered from a man aged 40-49 years who had recovered from COVID-19. The sequencing sample was made of peripheral blood. DNA of the CDR3: TGTGCCAGCAGCCCCGGACAGTTTTTGGAGACCCAGTACTTC. This gives the protein CASSPGQFLETQYF.